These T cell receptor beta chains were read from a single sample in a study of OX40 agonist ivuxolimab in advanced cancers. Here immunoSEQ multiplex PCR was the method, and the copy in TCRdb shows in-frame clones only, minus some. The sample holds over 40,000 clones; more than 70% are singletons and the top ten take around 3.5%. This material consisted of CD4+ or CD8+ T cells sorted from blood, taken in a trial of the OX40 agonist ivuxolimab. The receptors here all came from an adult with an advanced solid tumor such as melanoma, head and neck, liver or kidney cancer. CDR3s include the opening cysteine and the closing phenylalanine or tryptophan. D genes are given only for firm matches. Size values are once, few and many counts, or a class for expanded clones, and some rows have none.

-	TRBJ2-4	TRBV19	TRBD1	CASAGTGTGIKNIQYF	TGTGCCAGTGCGGGGACCGGGACAGGGATTAAAAACATTCAGTACTTC
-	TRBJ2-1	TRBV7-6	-	CASSLLRGDNEQFF	TGTGCCAGCAGCTTATTAAGGGGTGACAATGAGCAGTTCTTC
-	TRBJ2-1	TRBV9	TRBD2	CASSVGTSGNEQFF	TGTGCCAGCAGCGTAGGGACTAGCGGGAATGAGCAGTTCTTC
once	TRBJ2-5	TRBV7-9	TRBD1	CASSLEQGNVETQYF	TGTGCCAGCAGCTTAGAACAGGGGAACGTAGAGACCCAGTACTTC
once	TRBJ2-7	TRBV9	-	CASSVETGSYEQYF	TGTGCCAGCAGCGTAGAAACGGGATCCTACGAGCAGTACTTC
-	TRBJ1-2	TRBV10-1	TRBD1	CAIIQQRDRGRLIYGYTF	TGCGCCATTATCCAACAAAGGGACAGGGGGCGCTTAATCTATGGCTACACCTTC
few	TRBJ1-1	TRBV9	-	CASSVEPADGTEAFF	TGTGCCAGCAGCGTAGAGCCCGCGGACGGGACTGAAGCTTTCTTT
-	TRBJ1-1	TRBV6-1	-	CASSIKENTEAFF	TGTGCCAGCAGTATTAAGGAAAACACTGAAGCTTTCTTT
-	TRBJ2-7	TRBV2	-	CASKGFSYEQYF	TGTGCCAGCAAAGGATTCTCCTACGAGCAGTACTTC
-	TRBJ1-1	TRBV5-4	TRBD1	CASSKPTGANTEAFF	TGTGCCAGCAGCAAACCGACAGGGGCGAACACTGAAGCTTTCTTT
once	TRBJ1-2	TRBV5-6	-	CASSVTGNPLGYTF	TGTGCCAGCAGCGTAACAGGGAACCCCTTGGGCTACACCTTC
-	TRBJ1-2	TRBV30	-	CAWSVQSVNYGYTF	TGTGCCTGGAGTGTACAAAGTGTAAACTATGGCTACACCTTC
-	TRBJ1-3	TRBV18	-	CASSPVYGEGGNTIYF	TGTGCCAGCTCACCGGTCTATGGGGAAGGTGGAAACACCATATATTTT
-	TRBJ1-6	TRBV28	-	CASSVQGRGNSPLHF	TGTGCCAGCAGTGTACAGGGACGCGGTAATTCACCCCTCCACTTT
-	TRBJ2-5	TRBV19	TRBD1	CASSSLGQGARETQYF	TGTGCCAGTAGCTCGTTGGGACAGGGGGCCAGAGAGACCCAGTACTTC
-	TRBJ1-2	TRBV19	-	CASFNSLEYGYTF	TGTGCCAGCTTCAACAGCCTGGAGTATGGCTACACCTTC
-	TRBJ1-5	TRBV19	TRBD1	CASSTQGSSQPQHF	TGTGCCAGTAGTACACAGGGGAGTAGTCAGCCCCAGCATTTT
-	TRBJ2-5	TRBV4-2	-	CASSLEGKETQYF	TGTGCCAGCAGCCTGGAGGGGAAAGAGACCCAGTACTTC
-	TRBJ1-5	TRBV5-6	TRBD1	CASSAGTGWGQPQHF	TGTGCCAGCAGCGCAGGGACAGGGTGGGGGCAGCCCCAGCATTTT
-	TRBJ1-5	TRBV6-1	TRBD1	CASSEGRDRPQHF	TGTGCCAGCAGTGAGGGACGGGACAGGCCCCAGCATTTT
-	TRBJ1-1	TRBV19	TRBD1	CASSALDRGDGIAEAFF	TGTGCCAGTAGTGCCCTGGACAGGGGGGACGGAATTGCTGAAGCTTTCTTT
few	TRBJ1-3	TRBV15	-	CATSRDVRAVGNTIYF	TGTGCCACCAGCAGAGACGTGCGGGCGGTTGGAAACACCATATATTTT
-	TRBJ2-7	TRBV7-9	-	CASSFAPFRVEQYF	TGTGCCAGCAGCTTTGCTCCGTTCCGGGTCGAGCAGTACTTC
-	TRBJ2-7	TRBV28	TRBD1	CASSSGTEIGYEQYF	TGTGCCAGCAGCTCAGGGACAGAAATAGGGTACGAGCAGTACTTC
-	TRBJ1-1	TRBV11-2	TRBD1	CASSSGQGRNTEASF	TGTGCCAGCAGCTCAGGACAGGGTCGGAACACTGAAGCTTCCTTT
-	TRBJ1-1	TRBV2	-	CASRQAANTEAFF	TGTGCCAGCAGACAGGCGGCGAACACTGAAGCTTTCTTT
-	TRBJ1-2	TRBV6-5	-	CASTQTGISGGYTF	TGTGCCAGCACCCAAACAGGGATTTCCGGGGGCTACACCTTC
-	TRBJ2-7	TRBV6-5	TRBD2	CASYSTSGSGEQYF	TGTGCCAGCTATTCGACTAGCGGGTCGGGCGAGCAGTACTTC
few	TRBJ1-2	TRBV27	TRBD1	CASSSTRTGPYGYTF	TGTGCCAGCAGTTCTACCCGGACAGGACCGTATGGCTACACCTTC
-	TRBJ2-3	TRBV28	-	CASSNPDTDTQYF	TGTGCCAGCAGTAACCCGGACACAGATACGCAGTATTTT
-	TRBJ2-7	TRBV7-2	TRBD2	CASSLGWASGIYEQYF	TGTGCCAGCAGCTTAGGCTGGGCTAGCGGGATATACGAGCAGTACTTC
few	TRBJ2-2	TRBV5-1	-	CASSLVARSGELFF	TGCGCCAGCAGCTTGGTGGCTAGGTCCGGGGAGCTGTTTTTT
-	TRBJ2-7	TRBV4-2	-	CASSHDRSHEQYF	TGTGCCAGCAGCCACGACAGGTCCCACGAGCAGTACTTC
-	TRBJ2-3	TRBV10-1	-	CASSARGTDTQYF	TGCGCCAGCAGTGCCAGAGGCACAGATACGCAGTATTTT
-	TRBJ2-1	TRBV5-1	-	CASSLSAGRDEQFF	TGCGCCAGCAGCTTGTCGGCAGGGCGGGATGAGCAGTTCTTC
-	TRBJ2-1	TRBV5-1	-	CASHAERTEQFF	TGCGCCAGCCACGCCGAGAGGACTGAGCAGTTCTTC
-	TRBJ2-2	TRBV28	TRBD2	CASRTIAGGNTGELFF	TGTGCCAGCAGAACGATAGCGGGAGGAAACACCGGGGAGCTGTTTTTT
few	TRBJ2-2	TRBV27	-	CASSFEVNTGELFF	TGTGCCAGCAGTTTTGAAGTTAACACCGGGGAGCTGTTTTTT
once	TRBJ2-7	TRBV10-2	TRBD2	CASSGTSGGSEQYF	TGCGCCAGCAGTGGGACTAGCGGGGGTAGCGAGCAGTACTTC
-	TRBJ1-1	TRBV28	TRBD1	CASSPGQFKTEAFF	TGTGCCAGCAGTCCGGGACAGTTTAAGACTGAAGCTTTCTTT
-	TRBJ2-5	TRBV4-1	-	CASSLAGTQETQYF	TGCGCCAGCAGCCTCGCCGGCACCCAAGAGACCCAGTACTTC
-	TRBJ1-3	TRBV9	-	CASSAGDTIYF	TGTGCCAGCAGCGCAGGGGACACCATATATTTT
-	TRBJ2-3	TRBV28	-	CASSTSSSTQYF	TGTGCCAGCAGTACTAGCAGTAGCACGCAGTATTTT
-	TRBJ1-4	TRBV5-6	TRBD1	CASSLLQGGEKLFF	TGTGCCAGCAGCTTGTTACAGGGGGGAGAAAAACTGTTTTTT
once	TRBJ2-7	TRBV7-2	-	CASSPRVGTYEQYF	TGTGCCAGCAGCCCCCGTGTAGGGACGTACGAGCAGTACTTC
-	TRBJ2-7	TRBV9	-	CASSVDRVPYEQYF	TGTGCCAGCAGCGTAGATCGGGTCCCGTACGAGCAGTACTTC
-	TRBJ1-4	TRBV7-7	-	CASSLSPNEKLFF	TGTGCTAGCAGCTTATCCCCAAATGAAAAACTGTTTTTT
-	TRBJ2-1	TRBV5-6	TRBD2	CASRSGVAGASYNEQFF	TGTGCCAGCAGAAGCGGGGTAGCGGGAGCCTCCTACAATGAGCAGTTCTTC
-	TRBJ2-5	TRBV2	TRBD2	CASSDSGSGEETQYF	TGTGCCAGCAGTGATAGCGGGAGTGGGGAAGAGACCCAGTACTTC
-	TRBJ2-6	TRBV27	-	CASSLVGANVLTF	TGTGCCAGCAGTTTGGTTGGGGCCAACGTCCTGACTTTC
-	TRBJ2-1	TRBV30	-	CASRIWHEQFF	TGTGCCAGTCGTATTTGGCATGAGCAGTTCTTC